What follows are 8 T cell receptor beta chains derived from one specimen sequenced in a study of cytomegalovirus exposure and HLA in healthy donors. Primers included in the PCR were 60 Vbeta and 13 Jbeta primers. The table came from immunoSEQ multiplex PCR; TCRdb's copy has only in-frame clones and leaves some out. Among roughly 77,000 clones listed, 10% were seen once. The sequencing input was PBMCs. Receptors originate from a man in his 60s in good health and CMV-seropositive.

Remarks on this clone: The junction departs from germline at one end; a sequencing error may be responsible. V and J are TRBV5-8 and TRBJ2-5; possibly TRBD1 for D (5 bases). Germline-derived CDR1 and CDR2 are SGHTS and YDEGEE. CDR3 length: 17 residues. CDR3 nucleotides: TGTGCCAGCAGCTTAGTACGTCTCCAGGGCTACCAGGAGACCCAGTACTTC. Translated: CASSLVRLQGYQETQYF.

In regard to this clone: An end of the junction does not agree with germline; a read error may underlie this. The chain links TRBV7-7 to TRBJ2-3, with TRBD2 matching 13 bases. In germline, CDR1 is SSHAT, CDR2 FNYEAQ (reference sequence). This CDR3 comprises 18 residues. The CDR3 sequence is CASSLGLGTSGGTDTQYF. The CDR3 DNA is TGTGCTAGCAGCTTAGGCCTGGGGACTAGCGGGGGCACAGATACGCAGTATTTT.

This chain joins TRBV28 and TRBJ1-3; TRBD1 aligns across 10 bases. The V gene end was trimmed by 8 bases and the J gene end by 5 bases; junction bases not matched to a gene: 3. CDR3 length: 13 amino acids. Germline CDR1 reads MDHEN; CDR2 reads SYDVKM. The CDR3 sequence is CASRQGARNTIYF. The CDR3 region has the DNA TGTGCCAGCCGACAGGGGGCGCGAAACACCATATATTTT.

The table lists this clone with a few counts. The V call is TRBV29-1, the J call TRBJ2-1, with D unclear. V shed 6 bases and J shed 7 bases, with 10 bases lying between them. CDR3 size: 11 residues. Germline values: CDR1 SQVTM, CDR2 ANQGSEA. Here the CDR3 reads CSVSDWNEQFF. The CDR3 coding sequence is TGCAGCGTGTCCGACTGGAATGAGCAGTTCTTC.

This clone was observed a handful of times. V usage is TRBV6-5 and J usage is TRBJ1-5, with 7 bases lining up with TRBD1. The V gene's germline CDR1 is MNHEY and CDR2 SVGAGI. This CDR3 comprises 14 residues. V gave up 6 bases and J gave up 0 bases; unmatched junction bases: 2. The CDR3 bases are TGTGCCAGCAGGGGACAGAATAGCAATCAGCCCCAGCATTTT. Protein sequence: CASRGQNSNQPQHF.

This clone was found a few times. Other DNA sequences in the sample encode the same CDR3. J is TRBJ2-2 and V is TRBV29-1; 7 nucleotides agree with TRBD1. V lost 7 bases, J lost 2 bases, and 1 base stayed unmatched. The CDR3 length is 12 residues. The germline V gene encodes CDR1 SQVTM and CDR2 ANQGSEA. In nucleotides, the CDR3 is TGCAGCGGACAGGGCAACACCGGGGAGCTGTTTTTT. Protein product: CSGQGNTGELFF.

On this clone: At one boundary the junction diverges from the germline segment, which might be a read error. CDR3 bases: TGTGCCAGCAGCCGACACAGGGGGCTAGCGAATTTTTCCTCCAATGAGCAGTTCTTC. It codes for CASSRHRGLANFSSNEQFF. This chain joins TRBV7-9 and TRBJ2-1; TRBD1 aligns across 9 bases. Germline CDR1 reads SEHNR; CDR2 reads FQNEAQ (reference sequence). The CDR3 runs 19 residues. The variable domain in full, completed from reference TRBV7-9 and TRBJ2-1, reads DTGVSQNPRHKITKRGQNVTFRCDPISEHNRLYWYRQTLGQGPEFLTYFQNEAQLEKSRLLSDRFSAERPKGSFSTLEIQRTEQGDSAMYLCASSRHRGLANFSSNEQFFGPGTRLTVL.

This clone was observed a handful of times. The chain uses TRBV11-2 and TRBJ1-1; 9 bases map to TRBD1. CDR1 and CDR2 (germline): SGHAT, FQNNGV. This CDR3 spans 14 amino acids. Losses at the gene ends were 7 bases for V and 6 bases for J; bases not matched to a gene: 9. CDR3 sequence (DNA): TGTGCCAGCAAAGCGCAGGACAGGGGCCCTGAAGCTTTCTTT. Translating it yields CASKAQDRGPEAFF. The full variable domain, its missing parts supplied by reference TRBV11-2 and TRBJ1-1, is EAGVAQSPRYKIIEKRQSVAFWCNPISGHATLYWYQQILGQGPKLLIQFQNNGVVDDSQLPKDRFSAERLKGVDSTLKIQPAKLEDSAVYLCASKAQDRGPEAFFGQGTRLTVV.